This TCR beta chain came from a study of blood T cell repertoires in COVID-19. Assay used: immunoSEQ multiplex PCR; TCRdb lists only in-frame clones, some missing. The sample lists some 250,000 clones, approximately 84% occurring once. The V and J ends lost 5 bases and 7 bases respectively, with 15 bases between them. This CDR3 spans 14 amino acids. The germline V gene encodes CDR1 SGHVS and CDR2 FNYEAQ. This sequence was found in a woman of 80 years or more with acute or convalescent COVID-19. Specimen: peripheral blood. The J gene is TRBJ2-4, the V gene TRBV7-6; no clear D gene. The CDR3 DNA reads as TGTGCCAGCAGCCCAACAAGTTTGAAGAACATTCAGTACTTC. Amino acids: CASSPTSLKNIQYF.